This TCR beta chain emerged from a study of T cell changes during pregnancy in multiple sclerosis. Only in-frame clones appear in the TCRdb table, and some are missing; sequencing was by immunoSEQ multiplex PCR. The sample shows around 51,000 clones, just over 90% of them seen only once. This clone is a singleton in its sample. V shed 6 bases, J shed 3 bases, and the junction held 4 bases outside the gene matches. Germline lookup yields CDR1 MNHNY and CDR2 SVGAGI (reference sequence). This CDR3 contains 14 residues. Sequences were derived from peripheral blood, sampled in the second trimester of pregnancy. The sequence was collected from a female donor with multiple sclerosis, enrolled in a pregnancy study. J is TRBJ1-1 and V is TRBV6-6, with 10 bases lining up with TRBD1. The DNA of the CDR3 is TGTGCCAGCAGAGGACAGGGGGATTACACTGAAGCTTTCTTT. Translation gives CASRGQGDYTEAFF.